The 12 T cell receptor beta chains below all came from one sample that was sequenced in a study of blood T cell repertoires in COVID-19. Assay: immunoSEQ multiplex PCR; the TCRdb copy retains only in-frame clones and omits some. The sample has 250,000 to 400,000 clones, around 90% seen once. Sequencing input: PBMCs or T cells enriched from blood (not recorded which). These receptors were taken from a man aged 55 to 70 who had recovered from COVID-19.

The chain carries TRBV29-1 and TRBJ2-7, with D perhaps matching TRBD1 (5 bases). CDR3 size: 11 residues. In germline, CDR1 is SQVTM, CDR2 ANQGSEA. V was shortened by 6 bases and J by 3 bases, with 9 bases between the two germline ends. The CDR3 region has the DNA TGCAGCGTGGACACCGGCTACGAGCAGTACTTC. The encoded protein is CSVDTGYEQYF.

The rearrangement uses TRBV28 and TRBJ2-1; tentatively, D is TRBD1 (5 bases). The germline CDR1 and CDR2 sequences are MDHEN and SYDVKM. The CDR3 is made up of 15 amino acids. Trimming removed 3 bases from V and 2 bases from J, with 11 bases in between. In nucleotides, the CDR3 is TGTGCCAGCAGTTTGCAGGGTCCCCCCTACAATGAGCAGTTCTTC. Protein product: CASSLQGPPYNEQFF.

This clone has a handful of counts. The chain has TRBV3-1 (or the pseudogene TRBV3-2) and TRBJ2-1; 11 bases are a match to TRBD2. Germline CDR1 is LGHDT and CDR2 is YNNKEL (reference sequence). This CDR3 has 15 amino acids. V gave up 6 bases and J gave up 4 bases; unmatched junction bases: 5. Here the CDR3 DNA reads TGTGCCAGCAGGAAGACTAGCGGGGATTACAATGAGCAGTTCTTC. It encodes CASRKTSGDYNEQFF.

This rearrangement joins TRBV28 to TRBJ1-2, with D maybe TRBD1 (6 bases). Germline assignment: CDR1 MDHEN and CDR2 SYDVKM. The CDR3 contains 14 residues. Trimming removed 5 bases at V and 8 bases at J, with 18 bases between. The CDR3 spells CASSPGGGGEGYTF. The CDR3 coding sequence is TGTGCCAGCAGTCCTGGAGGGGGGGGCGAGGGCTACACCTTC.

The chain employs TRBV5-6 and TRBJ2-3; TRBD2 agrees at 10 bases. CDR3 length: 16 residues. CDR1 is SGHDT, CDR2 YYEEEE, per germline. Unmatched junction bases numbered 11, after V lost 6 bases and J lost 4 bases. As DNA, the CDR3 is TGTGCCAGCACCGACACGCGAGCGGGAGGGGCAGATACGCAGTATTTT. It codes for CASTDTRAGGADTQYF.

The rearrangement joins TRBV6-6 to TRBJ2-3; TRBD2 matches at 9 bases. Germline V gene lookup returns CDR1 MNHNY and CDR2 SVGAGI (reference sequence). Trimming at V came to 5 bases and at J to 3 bases, leaving 12 bases not matched to a gene. The CDR3 has 17 amino acids. The CDR3 coding sequence is TGTGCCAGCAGTCCGATTAATAGCGGGAGAGGAACAGATACGCAGTATTTT. It encodes CASSPINSGRGTDTQYF.

This sequence joins TRBV11-3 and TRBJ2-7, with TRBD1 as a possible D gene (6 bases). The CDR3 spans 12 residues. Germline V CDR1 and CDR2: SGHNT, YENEEA. V was trimmed by 5 bases and J by 6 bases, leaving 11 bases between them. In DNA, the CDR3 is TGTGCCAGCAGCCGAACAGGGTTCGAGCAGTACTTC. Encoded protein: CASSRTGFEQYF.

This clone was observed a few times. The V gene is TRBV21-1, the J gene TRBJ2-1; the table names TRBD2, a call not compared with the DNA. TRBV21-1 is classified as a pseudogene. The CDR3 contains 19 residues. CDR3 amino acids: CARGEFPGLAGGPPHEQFF. The CDR3 region has the DNA TGTGCCAGGGGGGAATTTCCGGGACTAGCGGGAGGGCCTCCCCATGAGCAGTTCTTC.

The CDR3 nucleotides read TGTGCCAGCAGCTTGACAGGGTCAGGTAATGAAAAACTGTTTTTT. Residues: CASSLTGSGNEKLFF. This chain uses TRBV5-4 with TRBJ1-4, with D perhaps matching TRBD1 (6 bases). Germline V lookup: CDR1 SGHNT, CDR2 YYREEE (reference sequence). This CDR3 contains 15 residues. V was clipped by 1 base and J by 4 bases, with 11 bases between them. The full variable domain, in which reference TRBV5-4 and TRBJ1-4 provide the parts outside the CDR3, is ETGVTQSPTHLIKTRGQQVTLRCSSQSGHNTVSWYQQALGQGPQFIFQYYREEENGRGNFPPRFSGLQFPNYSSELNVNALELDDSALYLCASSLTGSGNEKLFFGSGTQLSVL.

This CDR3 reads CATSDRGSQPQHF. For the CDR3, the DNA is TGTGCCACCAGTGACAGGGGATCTCAGCCCCAGCATTTT. This chain joins TRBV24-1 and TRBJ1-5; TRBD1 is a possible D gene (6 bases). V gave up 4 bases and J gave up 6 bases, with 9 bases separating them. Germline CDR1 is KGHDR and CDR2 is SFDVKD. The CDR3 sequence is 13 residues long.

The CDR3 DNA sequence: TGTGCCAGCAGTTTAACGATCGGGATTTACGAGCAGTACTTC. It translates to CASSLTIGIYEQYF. The chain couples TRBV27 to TRBJ2-7; D possibly corresponds to TRBD2 (5 bases). Germline V gene lookup returns CDR1 MNHEY and CDR2 SMNVEV (reference sequence). The V and J ends lost 2 bases and 4 bases respectively, with 12 bases between them. The CDR3 extends over 14 amino acids.

The rearrangement joins TRBV3-1 (or the pseudogene TRBV3-2) to TRBJ1-6; D gene unclear. The CDR3 runs 14 residues. V shed 4 bases and J shed 6 bases, with 10 bases lying between them. The germline CDR1 and CDR2 sequences are LGHDT and YNNKEL (reference sequence). DNA of the CDR3: TGTGCCAGCAGCCCCGCGGTGGGTAATTCACCCCTCCACTTT. This codes for CASSPAVGNSPLHF.